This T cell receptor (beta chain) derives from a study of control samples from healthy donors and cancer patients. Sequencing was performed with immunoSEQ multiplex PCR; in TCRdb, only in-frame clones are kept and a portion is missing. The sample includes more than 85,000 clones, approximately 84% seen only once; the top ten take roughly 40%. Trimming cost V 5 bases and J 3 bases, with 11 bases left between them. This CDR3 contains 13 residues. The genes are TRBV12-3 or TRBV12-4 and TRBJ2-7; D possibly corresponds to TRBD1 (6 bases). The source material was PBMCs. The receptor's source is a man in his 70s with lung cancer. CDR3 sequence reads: CASSLQQGYEQYF. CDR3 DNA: TGTGCCAGCAGTCTGCAACAGGGCTACGAGCAGTACTTC.